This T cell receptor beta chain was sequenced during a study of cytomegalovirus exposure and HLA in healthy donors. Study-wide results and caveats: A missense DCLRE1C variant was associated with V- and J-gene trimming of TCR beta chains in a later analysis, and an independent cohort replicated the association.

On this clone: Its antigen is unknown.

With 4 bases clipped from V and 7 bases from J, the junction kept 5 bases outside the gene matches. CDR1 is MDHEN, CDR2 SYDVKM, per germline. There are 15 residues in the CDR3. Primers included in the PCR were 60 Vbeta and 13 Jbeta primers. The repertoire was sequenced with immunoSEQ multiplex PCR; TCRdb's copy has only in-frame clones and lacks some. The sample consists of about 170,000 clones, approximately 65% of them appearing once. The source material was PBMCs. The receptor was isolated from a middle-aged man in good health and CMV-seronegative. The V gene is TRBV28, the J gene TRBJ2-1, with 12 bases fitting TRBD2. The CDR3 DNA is TGTGCCAGCAGTTGGGCTAGCGGGGGGGCTAATGAGCAGTTCTTC. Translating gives CASSWASGGANEQFF. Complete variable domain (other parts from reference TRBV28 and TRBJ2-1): DVKVTQSSRYLVKRTGEKVFLECVQDMDHENMFWYRQDPGLGLRLIYFSYDVKMKEKGDIPEGYSVSREKKERFSLILESASTNQTSMYLCASSWASGGANEQFFGPGTRLTVL.